This T cell receptor (beta chain) was found in a study of identical twins. MiXCR, run by TCRdb on the 5' RACE reads, gives a single entry per CDR3 protein. The sample has hundreds of thousands of distinct CDR3 sequences; 18% are singletons. Trimming removed 0 bases from V and 0 bases from J; junction bases left unmatched: 1. Looked up from germline, CDR1 is SGHRS and CDR2 is YFSETQ. The CDR3 extends over 16 amino acids. Another study also made use of these data, one on T cells expressing NK-cell markers. That report notes: Seven of the eight sequenced donors were HCMV-seropositive; one was seronegative. For a handful of donors, these clonotypes were likewise the leading ones in the CD3+CD56-NKG2C+ fraction.

This sequence was found in a woman younger than 35 in good health. This chain links TRBV5-1 with TRBJ2-5, with 11 bases identical to TRBD1. The material sequenced was PBMCs. CDR3 residues: CASSLGDRGDQETQYF. CDR3 coding DNA: TGCGCCAGCAGCTTGGGGGACAGGGGGGACCAAGAGACCCAGTACTTC.